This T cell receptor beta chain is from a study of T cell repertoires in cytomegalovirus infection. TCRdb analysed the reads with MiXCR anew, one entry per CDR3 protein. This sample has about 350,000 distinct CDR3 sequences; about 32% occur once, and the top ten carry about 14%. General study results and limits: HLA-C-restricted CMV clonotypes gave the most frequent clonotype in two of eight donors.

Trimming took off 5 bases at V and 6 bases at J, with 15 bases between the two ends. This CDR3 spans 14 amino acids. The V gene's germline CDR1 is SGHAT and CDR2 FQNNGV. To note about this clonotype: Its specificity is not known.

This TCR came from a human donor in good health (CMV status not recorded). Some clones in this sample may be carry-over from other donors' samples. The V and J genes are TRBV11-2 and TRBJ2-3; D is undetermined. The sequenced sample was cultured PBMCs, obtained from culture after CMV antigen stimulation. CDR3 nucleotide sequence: TGTGCCAGCAGCCAGGACGCCGGTTCGGATACGCAGTATTTT. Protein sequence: CASSQDAGSDTQYF.